These 5 T cell receptor beta chains were all obtained from the same sample, sequenced in a study of glioma-infiltrating T cells. Amplification of TCR alpha and beta CDR3 regions from RNA used iRepertoire nested multiplex PCR. Using its own MiXCR run on the multiplex PCR reads, TCRdb lists one record per CDR3 protein. Among around 350,000 distinct CDR3 sequences listed, about two fifths were seen once. Sequenced sample: glioma tissue, nonneoplastic brain tissue, or PBMCs (not recorded which). Every receptor here comes from a human donor with low-grade glioma or glioblastoma, undergoing nonglioma brain surgery, or in good health (not recorded which).

This clonotype came up many times. The chain couples TRBV27 to TRBJ2-3; 9 nucleotides match TRBD2. After removal of 3 bases from V and 4 bases from J, the junction contained 5 bases not matched to a gene. Germline V gives CDR1 MNHEY, CDR2 SMNVEV (reference sequence). The CDR3 runs to 15 residues. The CDR3 sequence is CASSFSGSASDTQYF. CDR3 bases: TGTGCCAGCAGTTTTAGCGGGAGCGCCTCAGATACGCAGTATTTT.

The chain couples TRBV7-6 to TRBJ1-1, with 7 positions matching TRBD1. CDR3 length: 17 amino acids. V shed 2 bases, J shed 0 bases, and the junction held 9 bases outside the gene matches. Germline V lookup: CDR1 SGHVS, CDR2 FNYEAQ. The DNA of the CDR3 is TGTGCCAGCAGCTTAACCTTTCGGACAGGCCTGAACACTGAAGCTTTCTTT. It translates to CASSLTFRTGLNTEAFF.

This clonotype came up many times. The CDR3 sequence is CASSLGPSNYNEQFF. The CDR3 coding sequence is TGTGCCAGCAGCTTAGGGCCTAGCAACTACAATGAGCAGTTCTTC. The chain links TRBV7-9 to TRBJ2-1, with D possibly being TRBD2 (5 bases). The V gene lost 1 base and the J gene lost 3 bases, with 10 bases spanning the gap. Germline V CDR1 and CDR2: SEHNR, FQNEAQ (reference sequence). This CDR3 spans 15 amino acids.

This clonotype was seen a few times. Relative to the germline gene, one junction end is altered; a read error may explain this. V is TRBV7-6 and J is TRBJ1-5; 8 nucleotides agree with TRBD1. This CDR3 is 17 amino acids long. Germline V lookup: CDR1 SGHVS, CDR2 FNYEAQ. CDR3 in DNA: TGTGCCAGCAGCGCCTTACAGGGGGGATATGGCAATCAACCCCAGCATTTT. As protein: CASSALQGGYGNQPQHF.

In this sample, this clonotype turned up many times. CDR3 coding DNA: TGTGCCAGCAGGGACGGGACCCCGACCTACGAGCAGTACTTC. Its protein product is CASRDGTPTYEQYF. The chain is built from TRBV2 and TRBJ2-7; either TRBD1 or TRBD2 may supply D (5 bases each). The germline V and J ends were trimmed by 6 bases and 2 bases, with 14 bases remaining between them. Germline values: CDR1 SNHLY, CDR2 FYNNEI. The CDR3 runs to 14 residues.